Below are 19 T cell receptor beta chains sequenced from a single sample in a study of CD8+ T cells in alopecia areata. The treatment is: oral pan-JAK inhibitor, 5-10 mg twice daily. Sequencing relied on a cDNA template that was reverse transcribed from extracted RNA. Method: immunoSEQ multiplex PCR; TCRdb's copy keeps in-frame clones and lacks some. The sample includes approximately 300,000 clones, about three fifths of them seen just once. The sequencing used CD4+ T cells sorted from blood, collected at week 24, from a patient treated with tofacitinib. All receptors derive from a human donor with alopecia areata.

This chain uses TRBV7-2 with TRBJ2-1; D is unresolved. The CDR3 is 15 amino acids. The germline CDR1 and CDR2 sequences are SGHTA and FQGNSA. The ends were cut back, 5 bases at V and 0 bases at J, with 11 bases in the middle. The CDR3 DNA sequence: TGTGCCAGCAGCATAAGCACGAGCTCCTACAATGAGCAGTTCTTC. It yields the protein CASSISTSSYNEQFF.

On this clone itself: This sample also contains other DNA sequences that code for the same CDR3. The chain carries TRBV30 and TRBJ1-2; 7 bases agree with TRBD1. With 0 bases clipped from V and 6 bases from J, the junction kept 4 bases outside the gene matches. CDR3 length equals 13 residues. Germline V gives CDR1 GTSNPN, CDR2 SVGIG (reference sequence). CDR3 loop: CAWSVLRGDGYTF. Written as DNA, the CDR3 is TGTGCCTGGAGTGTTCTCAGGGGGGATGGCTACACCTTC.

This sequence joins TRBV30 and TRBJ1-5, with D maybe TRBD1 (6 bases). The CDR3 is made up of 14 amino acids. Germline lookup yields CDR1 GTSNPN and CDR2 SVGIG (reference sequence). Between the trimmed V and J ends, which lost 1 base and 3 bases, there was a span of 10 bases. The chain's CDR3 is CAWSEGGYNQPQHF. The DNA of the CDR3 is TGTGCCTGGAGTGAGGGGGGTTACAATCAGCCCCAGCATTTT.

This chain joins TRBV28 and TRBJ1-2; D might be TRBD1 (6 bases). Germline values: CDR1 MDHEN, CDR2 SYDVKM. The CDR3 sequence is 17 residues long. The germline V and J ends were trimmed by 6 bases and 4 bases, with 24 bases remaining between them. CDR3 nucleotides: TGTGCCAGCAGCTCAACTGGAGGGGGGCGATCCTTCTATGGCTACACCTTC. Translated, it gives CASSSTGGGRSFYGYTF.

This clone was seen repeatedly, ten times or more. CDR3 region: CASMASGGALDTQYF. CDR3 sequence (DNA): TGTGCCAGCATGGCTAGCGGGGGGGCCTTGGATACGCAGTATTTT. The chain combines TRBV7-2 with TRBJ2-3; 12 bases are a match to TRBD2. The CDR3 is 15 residues long. Trimming cost V 7 bases and J 6 bases; bases outside gene matches: 8. Germline CDR1 and CDR2: SGHTA and FQGNSA.

The chain uses TRBV5-1 and TRBJ2-2; tentatively, D is TRBD1 or TRBD2 (5 bases each). The ends were cut back, 2 bases at V and 2 bases at J, with 10 bases in the middle. CDR3 length equals 15 residues. Germline loops: CDR1 SGHRS, CDR2 YFSETQ. In nucleotides, the CDR3 is TGCGCCAGCAGCTTCGGGACGGGAAACACCGGGGAGCTGTTTTTT. Its protein is CASSFGTGNTGELFF.

The chain links TRBV6-1 to TRBJ2-2; no clear D. Germline loops: CDR1 MNHNS, CDR2 SASEGT. Trimming removed 6 bases from V and 1 base from J, with 9 bases in between. The CDR3 is made up of 14 amino acids. Written as DNA, the CDR3 is TGTGCCAGCAGGGTTTCCGGGAACACCGGGGAGCTGTTTTTT. Translating gives CASRVSGNTGELFF.

The V and J genes are TRBV7-9 and TRBJ1-1; D might be TRBD1 (5 bases). This CDR3 has 13 amino acids. Per the germline V gene, CDR1 is SEHNR and CDR2 is FQNEAQ (reference sequence). V lost 1 base and J 5 bases, leaving 8 bases between the germline ends. The CDR3 sequence is CASSLEWGTEAFF. The CDR3 DNA follows: TGTGCCAGCAGCTTAGAATGGGGGACTGAAGCTTTCTTT.

The CDR3 bases are TGTGCCTGGGGACAGGGATTGGGGTCCTACGAGCAGTACTTC. The encoded protein is CAWGQGLGSYEQYF. The chain carries TRBV30 and TRBJ2-7; 8 nucleotides line up with TRBD1. V was clipped by 5 bases and J by 1 base; unmatched bases: 7. Per the germline V gene, CDR1 is GTSNPN and CDR2 is SVGIG (reference sequence). The CDR3 covers 14 residues.

V usage is TRBV9 and J usage is TRBJ2-5, with 7 bases fitting TRBD1. The CDR3 is 14 amino acids. The J segment lost 5 bases and the V segment lost 2 bases, leaving 6 bases of the junction unmatched. Germline V gene lookup returns CDR1 SGDLS and CDR2 YYNGEE. DNA for the CDR3: TGTGCCAGCAGCGTGAGAGGGGGCGTGGAGACCCAGTACTTC. Translation gives CASSVRGGVETQYF.

This clone has a handful of counts. The chain has TRBV5-5 and TRBJ2-4; possibly TRBD1 for D (6 bases). Per germline, CDR1 SGHKS and CDR2 YYEKEE (reference sequence). This CDR3 has 13 residues. V shed 1 base and J shed 8 bases, with 10 bases lying between them. The CDR3 loop reads CASSLRSGDIQYF. The CDR3 nucleotides read TGTGCCAGCAGCTTGAGATCAGGGGACATTCAGTACTTC.

This clone came up a few times. The chain carries TRBV9 and TRBJ1-2; D is possibly TRBD1 (5 bases). This CDR3 has 14 amino acids. Germline V lookup: CDR1 SGDLS, CDR2 YYNGEE. V was clipped by 0 bases and J by 5 bases, with 11 bases between them. CDR3 nucleotide sequence: TGTGCCAGCAGCGTAGACGAGACAGCTTATGGCTACACCTTC. Translated, it gives CASSVDETAYGYTF. Full variable domain (outside the CDR3, taken from reference TRBV9 and TRBJ1-2): DSGVTQTPKHLITATGQRVTLRCSPRSGDLSVYWYQQSLDQGLQFLIQYYNGEERAKGNILERFSAQQFPDLHSELNLSSLELGDSALYFCASSVDETAYGYTFGSGTRLTVV.

V and J are TRBV2 and TRBJ2-4, with 10 positions matching TRBD1. CDR3 length: 16 amino acids. Trimming at V came to 6 bases and at J to 3 bases, leaving 8 bases not matched to a gene. Germline assignment: CDR1 SNHLY and CDR2 FYNNEI. The DNA of the CDR3 is TGTGCCAGCAGCCTAGACAGGGGGCGAGGCAAAAACATTCAGTACTTC. Its protein product is CASSLDRGRGKNIQYF.

The chain couples TRBV4-1 to TRBJ2-5, with 7 bases aligning to TRBD2. The CDR3 sequence is 14 residues long. CDR1 and CDR2 (germline): MGHRA, YSYEKL. The ends lost 4 bases at V and 3 bases at J; junction bases unmatched: 5. The DNA of the CDR3 is TGCGCCAGCAGCCCCTCGGGGAGGGAAGAGACCCAGTACTTC. Protein product: CASSPSGREETQYF.

The chain uses TRBV30 and TRBJ1-1, with 11 bases matching TRBD1. The J segment lost 9 bases and the V segment lost 3 bases, leaving 3 bases of the junction unmatched. Germline V gene data show CDR1 as GTSNPN and CDR2 as SVGIG (reference sequence). The CDR3 is made up of 12 amino acids. The chain's CDR3 is CAWSGTGGQAFF. The CDR3 DNA follows: TGTGCCTGGAGCGGGACAGGGGGACAAGCTTTCTTT.

This chain joins TRBV13 and TRBJ1-6, with D maybe TRBD1 (5 bases). CDR3 length: 12 amino acids. The ends were cut back, 5 bases at V and 13 bases at J, with 12 bases in the middle. From germline, CDR1 is PRHDT and CDR2 FYEKMQ (reference sequence). The chain's CDR3 is CASSPWGSPLHF. CDR3 bases: TGTGCCAGCAGCCCTTGGGGGTCTCCCCTCCACTTT. The complete variable domain, with remaining parts taken from reference TRBV13 and TRBJ1-6, reads AAGVIQSPRHLIKEKRETATLKCYPIPRHDTVYWYQQGPGQDPQFLISFYEKMQSDKGSIPDRFSAQQFSDYHSELNMSSLELGDSALYFCASSPWGSPLHFGNGTRLTVT.

The chain links TRBV7-6 to TRBJ2-3; unclear D gene. V dropped 6 bases and J dropped 2 bases, with 9 bases sitting between them. Germline CDR1 reads SGHVS; CDR2 reads FNYEAQ. The CDR3 has 13 residues. The CDR3 DNA sequence: TGTGCCAGCAGTTCCGGGTTCACAGATACGCAGTATTTT. Amino acid sequence: CASSSGFTDTQYF. Combining the CDR3 with reference TRBV7-6 and TRBJ2-3 gives the whole variable domain GAGVSQSPRYKVTKRGQDVALRCDPISGHVSLYWYRQALGQGPEFLTYFNYEAQQDKSGLPNDRFSAERPEGSISTLTIQRTEQRDSAMYRCASSSGFTDTQYFGPGTRLTVL.

This chain links TRBV5-1 with TRBJ2-2; 7 positions agree with TRBD2. CDR3 length: 16 amino acids. Trimming at V came to 9 bases and at J to 5 bases, leaving 16 bases not matched to a gene. Germline values: CDR1 SGHRS, CDR2 YFSETQ. The CDR3 spells CATPRGEALGTGELFF. For the CDR3, the DNA is TGCGCCACCCCACGGGGGGAAGCCCTTGGGACCGGGGAGCTGTTTTTT. Full variable domain (missing parts from reference TRBV5-1 and TRBJ2-2): KAGVTQTPRYLIKTRGQQVTLSCSPISGHRSVSWYQQTPGQGLQFLFEYFSETQRNKGNFPGRFSGRQFSNSRSEMNVSTLELGDSALYLCATPRGEALGTGELFFGEGSRLTVL.

This chain joins TRBV6-5 and TRBJ2-7; TRBD1 might be the D (5 bases). V was cut by 2 bases and J by 3 bases, with 14 bases left in between. Germline loops: CDR1 MNHEY, CDR2 SVGAGI. The CDR3 spans 15 residues. The CDR3 DNA follows: TGTGCCAGCAGTTACGCGACAGCCTTGGGCTACGAGCAGTACTTC. It specifies CASSYATALGYEQYF.